The entry below gives a single TCR beta chain sequence along with its context. Its antigen remains unidentified. Alongside a J-beta primer mix, a sample-barcoded 5' primer served in a second PCR lasting roughly 6 to 11 cycles. Every cDNA molecule carried a tag from a template-switch adaptor bearing 12 random nucleotides. Via MiXCR, TCRdb re-called the 5' RACE reads, giving one row per CDR3 protein. The table includes approximately 730,000 distinct CDR3 sequences, roughly 50% detected once. Every sample yielded at least 6 million isolated PBMCs. The entry originates in a study of blood T cells in healthy people across ages. The V segment lost 5 bases and the J segment 9 bases; nucleotides outside the gene matches: 12. CDR1 and CDR2 (germline): LGHNT, FRNRAP. This CDR3 contains 15 residues. Study-wide results and limits: The study found TCR beta diversity correlated strongly with naive T cell percentage.

The specimen sequenced was blood. The sequence came from a man older than 75 in good health. The rearrangement uses TRBV12-5 and TRBJ2-1; 8 bases are shared with TRBD2. Here the CDR3 DNA reads TGTGCTAGTGGTCTCAGCGGGGGCTGGGTTGGTGAGCAGTTCTTC. Residues: CASGLSGGWVGEQFF.